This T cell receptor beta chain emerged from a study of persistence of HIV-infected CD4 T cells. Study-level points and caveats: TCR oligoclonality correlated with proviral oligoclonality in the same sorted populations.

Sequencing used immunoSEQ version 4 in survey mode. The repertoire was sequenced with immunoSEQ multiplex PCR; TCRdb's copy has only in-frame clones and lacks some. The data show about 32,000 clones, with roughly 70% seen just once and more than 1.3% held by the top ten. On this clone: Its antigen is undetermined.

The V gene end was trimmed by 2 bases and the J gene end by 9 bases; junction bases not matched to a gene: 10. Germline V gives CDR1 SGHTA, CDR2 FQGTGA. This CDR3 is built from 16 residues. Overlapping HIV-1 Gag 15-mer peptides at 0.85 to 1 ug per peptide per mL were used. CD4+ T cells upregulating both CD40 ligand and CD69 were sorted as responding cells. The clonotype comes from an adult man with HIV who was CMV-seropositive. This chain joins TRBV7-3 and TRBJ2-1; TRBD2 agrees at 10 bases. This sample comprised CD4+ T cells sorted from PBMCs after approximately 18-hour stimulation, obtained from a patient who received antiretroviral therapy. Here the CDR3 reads CASSLGSPAGGSEQFF. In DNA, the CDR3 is TGTGCCAGCAGCTTAGGGAGCCCAGCGGGGGGGAGTGAGCAGTTCTTC.